This TCR beta chain came from a study of shared clonotypes between healthy human individuals. The germline gives CDR1 KGHSH, CDR2 LQKENI. V was shortened by 5 bases and J by 6 bases, with 12 bases between the two germline ends. This CDR3 has 13 amino acids. Study-wide findings and caveats: Depth was large, yet rarefaction showed that sorted-subset sequencing was incomplete. Shared clonotypes: roughly 4.5% naive CD4, 3.5% to 4% naive CD8, under 2.5% memory CD4, roughly 0.4% memory CD8.

With regard to this clone: What it recognizes is unknown.

Libraries were prepared by immunoSEQ multiplex PCR; TCRdb keeps only in-frame clonotypes and omits some of them. Seen here are a few million clones, roughly nine tenths observed once, and the top ten hold more than 0.12%. Source material: naive CD4+ T cells sorted from blood. Subset of the sample: CD45RA+ positively selected. The TCR was taken from a man younger than 35 in good health. The V gene is TRBV18, the J gene TRBJ2-3; tentative D call: TRBD1 (6 bases). The CDR3 coding sequence is TGTGCCAGCTCATCCCCGAGGGGGGATACGCAGTATTTT. This sequence encodes CASSSPRGDTQYF.